The rows below give T cell receptor beta chains drawn from one sample of a study of blood T cell repertoires in COVID-19. The assay was immunoSEQ multiplex PCR, and TCRdb's table has in-frame clones only and misses some. The data show about 220,000 clones, about 90% seen once. The sample comprised peripheral blood. Receptors originate from a woman aged 25 to 39 who had recovered from COVID-19. Each CDR3 is given with its conserved first and last residue. A D gene is named only where the DNA matches it firmly. Clone size is stated in some rows and not others, as once, few, many or a class when expanded.

length	size	J	V	D	DNA	CDR3
15	NA	TRBJ2-3	TRBV5-5	TRBD2	TGTGCCAGCAGCTTGGGGGGACTAGTGACAGATACGCAGTATTTT	CASSLGGLVTDTQYF
12	few	TRBJ2-5	TRBV5-1	NA	TGCGCCAGCAGCTCCAGCGGGGAGACCCAGTACTTC	CASSSSGETQYF
13	NA	TRBJ2-1	TRBV5-1	NA	TGCGCCAGCAGCTCCACAGGGTTGGATGAGCAGTTCTTC	CASSSTGLDEQFF
12	NA	TRBJ2-3	TRBV12-3/TRBV12-4	NA	TGTGCCAGCACCCGAGCCACAGATACGCAGTATTTT	CASTRATDTQYF
16	NA	TRBJ1-4	TRBV5-6	TRBD1	TGTGCCAGCAGCTTGGCCAGACAGGGTGCGTCTGAAAAACTGTTTTTT	CASSLARQGASEKLFF
13	NA	TRBJ1-6	TRBV29-1	NA	TGCAGCGTTGGAACCAGGGCGAATTCACCCCTCCACTTT	CSVGTRANSPLHF
15	NA	TRBJ1-1	TRBV7-2	NA	TGTGCCAGCAGCTTAGTCGTAGGAGGTATCACTGAAGCTTTCTTT	CASSLVVGGITEAFF
15	NA	TRBJ2-2	TRBV9	NA	TGTGCCAGCAGCGCACCGGGACAGAACACCGGGGAGCTGTTTTTT	CASSAPGQNTGELFF
17	NA	TRBJ2-3	TRBV5-1	TRBD2	TGCGCCAGCAGCTTGATGGGACTAGCGGGGGCTACAGATACGCAGTATTTT	CASSLMGLAGATDTQYF
17	NA	TRBJ1-1	TRBV9	TRBD1	TGTGCCAGCAGCGCACCGACAGGGGGATCCATGAACACTGAAGCTTTCTTT	CASSAPTGGSMNTEAFF
15	NA	TRBJ2-5	TRBV3-1/TRBV3-2	NA	TGTGCCAGCAGCCAAGTGGGGGCTCAGAGAGAGACCCAGTACTTC	CASSQVGAQRETQYF
16	NA	TRBJ1-5	TRBV3-1/TRBV3-2	NA	TGTGCCAGCAGCAAAGTTCACAGGGCGGCCAATCAGCCCCAGCATTTT	CASSKVHRAANQPQHF
13	NA	TRBJ2-3	TRBV5-4	NA	TGTGCCAGCAGCTCCCGGCTAGCTGATACGCAGTATTTT	CASSSRLADTQYF
14	few	TRBJ2-2	TRBV2	TRBD2	TGTGCCAGCAGTGAATACGGGGAGGGCGGGGAGCTGTTTTTT	CASSEYGEGGELFF
15	NA	TRBJ2-1	TRBV7-9	TRBD2	TGTGCCAGCAGCCCCGCGGTAGCGGGGGACAATGAGCAGTTCTTC	CASSPAVAGDNEQFF
14	few	TRBJ2-1	TRBV9	TRBD2	TGTGCCAGCAGCGTGGGACGGGGACTAGCGGGTCAGTTCTTC	CASSVGRGLAGQFF
15	NA	TRBJ2-7	TRBV18	NA	TGTGCCAGCTCACCACGACAGAGTAGCTCCTACGAGCAGTACTTC	CASSPRQSSSYEQYF
11	NA	TRBJ2-3	TRBV12-3/TRBV12-4	NA	TGTGCCAGCACTACCACAGATACGCAGTATTTT	CASTTTDTQYF
12	NA	TRBJ2-4	TRBV2	NA	TGTGCCGTACCGGGGGCCAAAAACATTCAGTACTTC	CAVPGAKNIQYF
15	NA	TRBJ2-7	TRBV5-1	TRBD1	TGCGCCAGCAGAACCGGGACAGGGCCGACTTGGGAGCAGTACTTC	CASRTGTGPTWEQYF
17	once	TRBJ1-1	TRBV5-4	NA	TGTGCCAGCAGCTTGGGGGTATCGAGACAGATGAACACTGAAGCTTTCTTT	CASSLGVSRQMNTEAFF
14	once	TRBJ2-3	TRBV9	NA	TGTGCCAGCAGCGTAGACCTCCAGGGGGATACGCAGTATTTT	CASSVDLQGDTQYF
15	NA	TRBJ1-1	TRBV7-6	NA	TGTGCCAGCAGCTTAGCGCAGGGGAAGGACACTGAAGCTTTCTTT	CASSLAQGKDTEAFF
14	NA	TRBJ2-1	TRBV19	NA	TGTGCCAGTATTAGCGCCGGGAGCTACAATGAGCAGTTCTTC	CASISAGSYNEQFF
14	NA	TRBJ1-6	TRBV2	TRBD1	TGTGCCAGCAGTGTTGACAGGGATAATTCACCCCTCCACTTT	CASSVDRDNSPLHF
14	once	TRBJ2-5	TRBV30	NA	TGTGCCTGGAGTAGGGGACTCCGACAAGAGACCCAGTACTTC	CAWSRGLRQETQYF
16	NA	TRBJ1-5	TRBV12-2	NA	TGTGCAAGTCGCTTATCTTCCGAAGGCGGGAATCAGCCCCAGCATTTT	CASRLSSEGGNQPQHF
15	NA	TRBJ1-5	TRBV6-6	TRBD1	TGTGCCAGCAGGGAGCCGGGACAGGGGAATCAGCCCCAGCATTTT	CASREPGQGNQPQHF
13	NA	TRBJ1-1	TRBV2	NA	TGTGCCAGCAGTGTGACAGATAACACTGAAGCTTTCTTT	CASSVTDNTEAFF
15	once	TRBJ1-1	TRBV5-5	TRBD1	TGTGCCAGCAGCGGTCTCCAGGGGGTGGGCACTGAAGCTTTCTTT	CASSGLQGVGTEAFF
16	NA	TRBJ2-7	TRBV5-6	TRBD2	TGTGCCAGCAGCTTGGAACCGGGGGGTGGGCTTTACGAGCAGTACTTC	CASSLEPGGGLYEQYF
16	NA	TRBJ2-7	TRBV11-2	TRBD2	TGTGCCAGCAGCTCCCCTGTTAGCGGGGGAAACTACGAGCAGTACTTC	CASSSPVSGGNYEQYF
14	NA	TRBJ1-1	TRBV6-1	NA	TGTGCCAGCAGTGCAGCCGGGGGGAGCACTGAAGCTTTCTTT	CASSAAGGSTEAFF
14	NA	TRBJ2-1	TRBV29-1	TRBD2	TGCAGCGAGATAGCGGGGGCCGTAGGCAATGAGCAGTTCTTC	CSEIAGAVGNEQFF
18	NA	TRBJ2-1	TRBV6-6	TRBD2	TGTGCCAGCAGTCGGAGGGGTACCGGGACTAGCGTTAACAATGAGCAGTTCTTC	CASSRRGTGTSVNNEQFF
18	once	TRBJ2-3	TRBV7-9	TRBD2	TGTGCCAGCAGCCCGTCAGAGCCTAGCGGGGGCGAGACGAATACGCAGTATTTT	CASSPSEPSGGETNTQYF
14	NA	TRBJ2-1	TRBV11-3	TRBD2	TGTGCCAGCAGTCCGGGGGGTCCCTACAATGAGCAGTTCTTC	CASSPGGPYNEQFF
18	NA	TRBJ2-2	TRBV25-1	TRBD2	TGTGCCAGCAGTGTCGGGGGGGGCTCGCCTAGGAACACCGGGGAGCTGTTTTTT	CASSVGGGSPRNTGELFF
15	NA	TRBJ2-2	TRBV10-2	NA	TGCGCCAGCAAGGTGGCAGGGGAGGGTACCGGGGAGCTGTTTTTT	CASKVAGEGTGELFF
12	NA	TRBJ1-1	TRBV6-9	NA	TGTGCCAGCAGTTCCTCCGGGACTGAAGCTTTCTTT	CASSSSGTEAFF
17	NA	TRBJ1-2	TRBV11-2	TRBD1	TGTGCCAGCAGCTCACCCAGGACAGGTTTTAAGGACTATGGCTACACCTTC	CASSSPRTGFKDYGYTF
17	NA	TRBJ1-6	TRBV18	NA	TGTGCCAGCTCACCGATGGAGGGGACCGCCTATAATTCACCCCTCCACTTT	CASSPMEGTAYNSPLHF
16	NA	TRBJ2-7	TRBV7-6	TRBD1	TGTGCCAGCAGCTTAGCGGCGGGGACAGGGCCCTACGAGCAGTACTTC	CASSLAAGTGPYEQYF
14	NA	TRBJ1-5	TRBV19	TRBD1	TGTGCCAGTAGTATTTTCAGGGGGGATCAGCCCCAGCATTTT	CASSIFRGDQPQHF
13	NA	TRBJ2-3	TRBV2	NA	TGTGCCAGCAGTGGCGGAAGCACAGATACGCAGTATTTT	CASSGGSTDTQYF
15	few	TRBJ2-1	TRBV11-3	TRBD2	TGTGCCAGCAGCCCCAAAGGAGTAGCGGGGGGTGAGCAGTTCTTC	CASSPKGVAGGEQFF
15	NA	TRBJ1-5	TRBV25-1	TRBD1	TGTGCCAGGCCCTTCGACAGGGTTTCCAATCAGCCCCAGCATTTT	CARPFDRVSNQPQHF
12	once	TRBJ1-2	TRBV6-2/TRBV6-3	NA	TGTGCCAGCAGTTTTGTCGACTATGGCTACACCTTC	CASSFVDYGYTF
14	few	TRBJ1-2	TRBV4-2	TRBD1	TGTGCCAGCAGCCGGGCAGGGGGCTTCGATGGCTACACCTTC	CASSRAGGFDGYTF
16	NA	TRBJ2-3	TRBV4-1	NA	TGCGCCAGCAGCCAAGATTCGGGAAGGGGAGGAGATACGCAGTATTTT	CASSQDSGRGGDTQYF
14	NA	TRBJ1-1	TRBV6-5	NA	TGTGCCAGCAATCAACGGTTGCTGAACACTGAAGCTTTCTTT	CASNQRLLNTEAFF
15	few	TRBJ2-7	TRBV9	NA	TGTGCCAGCAGCCCTTTCCGAGACCAGACTTACGAGCAGTACTTC	CASSPFRDQTYEQYF
14	few	TRBJ1-2	TRBV5-1	TRBD1	TGCGCCAGCAGCTTACAGGGGGGAAACTATGGCTACACCTTC	CASSLQGGNYGYTF
17	NA	TRBJ2-1	TRBV7-2	NA	TGTGCCAGCTCAACCATAAGCGGTTCAACCAAGGGCAATGAGCAGTTCTTC	CASSTISGSTKGNEQFF
16	few	TRBJ2-5	TRBV4-1	NA	TGCGCCAGCAGCCAAGACAGGGGAGGGGGAAAGGAGACCCAGTACTTC	CASSQDRGGGKETQYF